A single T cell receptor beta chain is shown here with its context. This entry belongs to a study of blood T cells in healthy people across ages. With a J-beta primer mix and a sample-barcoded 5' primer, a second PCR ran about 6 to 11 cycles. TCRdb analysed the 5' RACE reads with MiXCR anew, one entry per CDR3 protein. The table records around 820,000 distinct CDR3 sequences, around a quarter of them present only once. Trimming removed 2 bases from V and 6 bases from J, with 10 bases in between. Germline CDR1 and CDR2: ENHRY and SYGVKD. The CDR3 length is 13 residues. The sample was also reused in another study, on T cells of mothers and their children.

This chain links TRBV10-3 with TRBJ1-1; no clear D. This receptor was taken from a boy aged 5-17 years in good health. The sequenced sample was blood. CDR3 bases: TGTGCCATCAGTGAGGGCCCACATTCTGAAGCTTTCTTT. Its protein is CAISEGPHSEAFF.